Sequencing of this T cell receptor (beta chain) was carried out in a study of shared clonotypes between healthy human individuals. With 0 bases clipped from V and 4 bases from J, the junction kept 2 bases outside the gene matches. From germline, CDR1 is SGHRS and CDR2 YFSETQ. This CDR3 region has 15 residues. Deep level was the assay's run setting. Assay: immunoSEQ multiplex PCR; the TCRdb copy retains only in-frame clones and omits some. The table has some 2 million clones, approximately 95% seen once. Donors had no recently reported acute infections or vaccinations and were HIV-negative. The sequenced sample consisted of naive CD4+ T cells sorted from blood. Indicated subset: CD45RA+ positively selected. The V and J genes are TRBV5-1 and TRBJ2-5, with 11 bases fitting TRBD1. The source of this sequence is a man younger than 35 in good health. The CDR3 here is CASSLEGQGVETQYF. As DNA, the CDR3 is TGCGCCAGCAGCTTGGAGGGACAGGGGGTAGAGACCCAGTACTTC.